Described below is a single T cell receptor (beta chain) sequence and its context. In its sample, this clonotype was seen many times. The antigen it binds to is not known. No clone much larger than this one lies a single base away; base qualities are absent. Preparation of the library involved multiplex PCR. Sequencing took place on an Illumina HiSeq 4000. CDR3 regions were amplified by Arm-PCR with iRepertoire HTBI primers to construct TCR beta libraries. Before sequencing, the PCR products underwent gel purification. The paper's data handling went like this. Gene usage analysis of CDR3 amino acid clonotypes used the 62 TRBV and some 15 TRBJ segments found across samples. COPE and FqMerger were used to merge filtered high-quality paired reads into contigs. Contigs were aligned with BLAST to IMGT TRBV, TRBD and TRBJ reference genes, and CDR3 was defined per IMGT. Any clonotype with a frequency above 0.1% was classified as a highly expanded clone. Shannon entropy served as the measure of repertoire diversity, while the Gini coefficient captured V-J evenness. A clonotype found in more than one individual was treated as public. TCRdb passed the public sequencing reads through fastp at Q25 and MiXCR, retaining productive beta sequences. For every CDR3 protein sequence, its rows merge into one entry that carries the most common genes and DNA. None of the V and J calls come from the authors' own analysis; TCRdb made them. A total of approximately 300,000 distinct CDR3 sequences appear in this sample, over 15% of them only once. Of the sample, about 38% is held by the ten largest clones.

The time point label, read with the paper, signifies: newly diagnosed GD, antithyroid drugs for less than 3 months. For both TCR sequencing and RNA sequencing, RNA was extracted from PBMCs in TRIzol. The diagnosis of Graves' disease followed American Thyroid Association guidelines. Recruitment of patients was carried out at an endocrinology department in Xi'an, China. From each patient, around 9.3 milliliters of peripheral blood was collected into an EDTA anticoagulant tube. Ficoll Paque Plus density gradient separation was used to isolate PBMCs, and no further T cell sorting was performed. An Agilent 2100 Bioanalyzer and agarose gel were used to check RNA quality, and a NanoDrop 2000 was used to measure RNA concentration. This entry is derived from a study of regulatory T cells in long-lasting Graves disease (dated by TCRdb to the early 2020s). Context from the whole study: In the newly diagnosed Graves' disease group, patients had been taking antithyroid drugs for less than 3 months. A total of approximately 35 samples underwent TCR sequencing: about 13 from persistent and some 20 from newly diagnosed Graves' disease patients. The study took place in China and was registered as a clinical trial. This study used TCR sequencing and RNA sequencing of peripheral blood to compare persistent Graves' disease patients against newly diagnosed Graves' disease patients.

According to the germline V gene, CDR1 reads SNHLY and CDR2 reads FYNNEI. The junction shows trimming of 3 bases on V and 0 bases on J, plus 9 bases between the germline ends. The CDR3 spans 15 residues, from the cysteine through the phenylalanine. CDR3 DNA is the only sequence kept; it has 45 bases, read in frame from the first base. Overall study results and their limits: The small sample size was acknowledged by the authors as a limitation that may reduce accuracy. Only the TCR beta chain was sequenced and analyzed. Preferential use of TRBV28, TRBJ1-2 and TRBJ2-5 was observed in persistent disease, whereas TRBV20-1 and TRBJ2-1 were favored in newly diagnosed disease. Lower TCR Shannon entropy and fewer highly expanded clones were observed in persistent Graves' disease patients than in newly diagnosed patients, which suggested clonal expansion. The study examined only peripheral blood because the primary lesion, thyroid tissue, could not be accessed. More public clonotypes were shared among persistent patients (roughly 2,900) than among newly diagnosed patients (just under 1,000).

This TCR came from a female donor with Graves disease. The sequenced sample was peripheral blood mononuclear cells (PBMCs), obtained at new diagnosis, from a patient treated with antithyroid drugs. The rearrangement combines TRBV2 with TRBJ2-4, with the D gene not clear enough to name. The DNA sequence is given as TGTGCCAGCAGTGATGGTCGGGTAGCCAAAAACATTCAGTACTTC. This yields the protein CASSDGRVAKNIQYF. Reference TRBV2 and TRBJ2-4 proteins supply the regions before and after the CDR3; the full variable domain is: EPEVTQTPSHQVTQMGQEVILRCVPISNHLYFYWYRQILGQKVEFLVSFYNNEISEKSEIFDDQFSVERPDGSNFTLKIRSTKLEDSAMYFCASSDGRVAKNIQYFGAGTRLSVL.